These T cell receptor beta chains were read from a single sample in a study of cytomegalovirus exposure and HLA in healthy donors. Data came from immunoSEQ multiplex PCR; TCRdb stores just in-frame clones and leaves some out. Of around 140,000 clones listed, roughly 87% are singletons. Sequenced sample: PBMCs. The receptors shown here come from a man aged 18 to 29 in good health and CMV-seropositive. CDR3s include the opening cysteine and the closing phenylalanine or tryptophan. Fields, in order: clone size, D gene, V gene, J gene, CDR3 protein, CDR3 DNA. The D gene is left open where the match is weak. Size tells how often a clone was seen (once, few, many) or the class of an expanded clone, and some rows leave it out.

>NA|NA|TRBV11-2|TRBJ1-2
CASRYTSGDSGYTF
TGTGCCAGCAGATATACATCAGGGGATAGCGGCTACACCTTC
>NA|TRBD1|TRBV27|TRBJ2-7
CASSSTGFSYEQYF
TGTGCCAGCAGTTCGACAGGGTTTTCCTACGAGCAGTACTTC
>NA|NA|TRBV12-5|TRBJ2-7
CASGFGQHYEQYF
TGTGCTAGTGGTTTCGGACAGCACTACGAGCAGTACTTC
>once|NA|TRBV29-1|TRBJ1-4
CSVERGGKLFF
TGCAGCGTTGAGAGGGGAGGAAAACTGTTTTTT
>NA|NA|TRBV7-8|TRBJ2-7
CASSLLRDYEQYF
TGTGCCAGCAGCTTACTCAGGGACTACGAGCAGTACTTC
>once|NA|TRBV7-2|TRBJ2-3
CASSSPTASTDTQYF
TGTGCCAGCAGCTCACCGACAGCTAGCACAGATACGCAGTATTTT
>once|NA|TRBV18|TRBJ1-1
CASSPVSGNTEAFF
TGTGCCAGCTCCCCGGTGTCAGGGAACACTGAAGCTTTCTTT
>few|NA|TRBV4-1|TRBJ1-4
CASSQGDREKLFF
TGCGCCAGCAGCCAAGGAGACAGGGAAAAACTGTTTTTT
>NA|NA|TRBV2|TRBJ2-7
CASKEGNWEQYF
TGTGCCAGCAAGGAGGGAAATTGGGAGCAGTACTTC
>NA|TRBD1|TRBV28|TRBJ1-4
CASSSILQGRDEKLFF
TGTGCCAGCAGTTCCATCCTACAGGGGCGGGACGAAAAACTGTTTTTT
>NA|NA|TRBV5-4|TRBJ2-1
CASSLDWSRQFF
TGTGCCAGCAGCTTGGATTGGTCTAGACAGTTCTTC
>NA|TRBD1|TRBV7-2|TRBJ1-2
CASSYVRPGQGANYGYTF
TGTGCCAGCAGCTACGTCCGACCGGGACAGGGGGCGAACTATGGCTACACCTTC
>NA|TRBD2|TRBV5-1|TRBJ2-2
CASSLLAGEVGELFF
TGCGCCAGCAGCCTGTTAGCGGGAGAGGTCGGGGAGCTGTTTTTT
>NA|NA|TRBV28|TRBJ1-2
CASSDRGEGYGYTF
TGTGCCAGCAGCGACCGGGGGGAGGGCTATGGCTACACCTTC
>NA|NA|TRBV11-2|TRBJ1-1
CASSQGFGMNTEAFF
TGTGCCAGCAGCCAGGGGTTTGGGATGAACACTGAAGCTTTCTTT
>once|TRBD1|TRBV7-2|TRBJ2-2
CASSQTGVGVSGELFF
TGTGCCAGCAGCCAAACAGGGGTTGGGGTCTCCGGGGAGCTGTTTTTT
>NA|TRBD2|TRBV13|TRBJ2-3
CASSLKLAGATDTQYF
TGTGCCAGCAGCTTAAAGCTAGCGGGAGCTACAGATACGCAGTATTTT
>NA|NA|TRBV25-1|TRBJ1-1
CASRLGGPNTEAFF
TGTGCCAGCAGGCTGGGGGGACCGAACACTGAAGCTTTCTTT
>once|TRBD1|TRBV18|TRBJ2-6
CASSLDRARSGANVLTF
TGTGCCAGCTCACTGGACAGGGCCCGCTCTGGGGCCAACGTCCTGACTTTC
>NA|NA|TRBV5-5|TRBJ2-2
CASTKALVNTGELFF
TGTGCCAGCACCAAAGCCCTGGTGAACACCGGGGAGCTGTTTTTT
>NA|NA|TRBV5-4|TRBJ2-3
CASSRDPGPTGDTQYF
TGTGCCAGCAGCCGGGATCCGGGTCCGACGGGAGATACGCAGTATTTT
>NA|TRBD1|TRBV7-6|TRBJ1-5
CASSLGQGSNQPQHF
TGTGCCAGCAGCTTAGGACAGGGCAGCAATCAGCCCCAGCATTTT
>NA|TRBD2|TRBV28|TRBJ2-3
CASSQDLAGGPTDTQYF
TGTGCCAGCAGCCAAGACTTAGCGGGGGGGCCTACAGATACGCAGTATTTT
>NA|TRBD1|TRBV5-1|TRBJ2-5
CASSLAGQGAQETQYF
TGCGCCAGCAGCTTGGCCGGACAGGGCGCTCAAGAGACCCAGTACTTC
>NA|NA|TRBV6-1|TRBJ2-3
CASSFRGAGTDTQYF
TGTGCCAGCAGTTTTAGGGGCGCCGGCACAGATACGCAGTATTTT
>NA|NA|TRBV4-2|TRBJ1-1
CASSQTADMNTEAFF
TGTGCCAGCAGCCAAACGGCGGATATGAACACTGAAGCTTTCTTT
>NA|NA|TRBV5-1|TRBJ1-1
CASSAGETGGVTEAFF
TGCGCCAGCAGTGCGGGGGAAACGGGGGGAGTCACTGAAGCTTTCTTT
>NA|TRBD2|TRBV5-1|TRBJ2-5
CASSSSGTSQETQYF
TGCGCCAGCAGCTCTAGCGGGACGAGCCAAGAGACCCAGTACTTC
>NA|TRBD2|TRBV2|TRBJ2-1
CASSEWRGSGGYEQFF
TGTGCCAGCAGTGAATGGCGGGGTAGCGGGGGCTATGAGCAGTTCTTC
>NA|NA|TRBV30|TRBJ1-5
CAWSDYVSEPQHF
TGTGCCTGGAGTGATTATGTCAGTGAGCCCCAGCATTTT
>once|NA|TRBV7-9|TRBJ1-5
CASSAIDSNQPQHF
TGTGCCAGCAGCGCAATAGATAGCAATCAGCCCCAGCATTTT
>NA|NA|TRBV6-6|TRBJ2-2
CASSFPRETGELFF
TGTGCCAGCAGTTTCCCTAGGGAGACCGGGGAGCTGTTTTTT
>NA|NA|TRBV27|TRBJ1-1
CASSFRTAGSNTEAFF
TGTGCCAGCAGTTTTAGAACAGCAGGATCGAACACTGAAGCTTTCTTT
>NA|TRBD1|TRBV5-6|TRBJ2-3
CASSLGTGGANTQYF
TGTGCCAGCAGCCTCGGGACAGGGGGCGCAAATACGCAGTATTTT
>NA|NA|TRBV27|TRBJ1-2
CASSHDSVSGYTF
TGTGCCAGCAGCCACGACAGTGTCTCTGGCTACACCTTC
>once|NA|TRBV7-6|TRBJ2-2
CASSSAQRRGELFF
TGTGCCAGCAGCTCGGCCCAGAGGCGCGGGGAGCTGTTTTTT
>NA|NA|TRBV6-5|TRBJ2-3
CASGTWDTQYF
TGTGCCAGCGGTACTTGGGATACGCAGTATTTT
>NA|TRBD2|TRBV7-2|TRBJ2-4
CASSLAGLAGGRQNIQYF
TGTGCCAGCAGCTTAGCAGGACTAGCGGGGGGGCGCCAAAACATTCAGTACTTC
>NA|NA|TRBV6-5|TRBJ1-1
CASSRGNQGAEAFF
TGTGCCAGCTCCCGAGGCAATCAGGGCGCTGAAGCTTTCTTT
>NA|NA|TRBV5-1|TRBJ2-2
CASSLVSPGGFGELFF
TGCGCCAGCAGCTTGGTTTCGCCAGGGGGGTTCGGGGAGCTGTTTTTT
>NA|TRBD1|TRBV29-1|TRBJ1-2
CSVEGDSPSESYGYTF
TGCAGCGTGGAAGGGGACAGCCCCTCGGAGAGCTATGGCTACACCTTC
>NA|NA|TRBV29-1|TRBJ1-2
CSVDSGGSFYGYTF
TGCAGCGTTGATTCTGGGGGCAGCTTCTATGGCTACACCTTC
>NA|TRBD1|TRBV9|TRBJ2-2
CASSSIPGQGDFTGELFF
TGTGCCAGCAGCTCGATTCCGGGACAGGGGGACTTCACCGGGGAGCTGTTTTTT
>NA|NA|TRBV2|TRBJ1-2
CASSEGPHVGATEYGYTF
TGTGCCAGCAGTGAAGGGCCCCATGTGGGGGCGACGGAATATGGCTACACCTTC
>NA|NA|TRBV27|TRBJ2-7
CASSPLSTYEQYF
TGTGCCAGCAGTCCCTTGAGTACCTACGAGCAGTACTTC
>NA|NA|TRBV19|TRBJ2-2
CASNPVSGTPNTGELFF
TGTGCCAGTAACCCAGTATCCGGGACTCCGAACACCGGGGAGCTGTTTTTT
>NA|TRBD2|TRBV9|TRBJ2-1
CASSVQTSGGFNEQFF
TGTGCCAGCAGCGTTCAGACTAGCGGGGGGTTCAATGAGCAGTTCTTC
>NA|TRBD1|TRBV19|TRBJ1-5
CASEDRGNSNQPQHF
TGTGCCAGTGAGGACAGGGGGAATAGCAATCAGCCCCAGCATTTT
>NA|TRBD1|TRBV15|TRBJ2-1
CATSIDRGGQDEQFF
TGTGCCACCAGCATAGACAGGGGAGGACAGGATGAGCAGTTCTTC
>NA|NA|TRBV28|TRBJ1-4
CASSLYTGKANEKLFF
TGTGCCAGCAGTTTATATACAGGGAAAGCTAATGAAAAACTGTTTTTT
>NA|NA|TRBV27|TRBJ1-4
CASSLRATNEKLFF
TGTGCCAGCAGCCTCAGGGCAACTAATGAAAAACTGTTTTTT
>NA|TRBD2|TRBV2|TRBJ2-1
CASRGGRGDRYNEQFF
TGTGCCAGCAGGGGGGGGAGAGGGGATAGATACAATGAGCAGTTCTTC
>NA|NA|TRBV7-8|TRBJ1-3
CASSRDRVRSGNTIYF
TGTGCCAGCAGCCGTGATCGGGTCCGCTCTGGAAACACCATATATTTT
>once|NA|TRBV28|TRBJ2-1
CASSLFDEQFF
TGTGCCAGCAGTTTATTCGATGAGCAGTTCTTC
>NA|TRBD1|TRBV5-4|TRBJ2-7
CASSSTGAYEQYF
TGTGCCAGCAGCTCGACAGGGGCCTACGAGCAGTACTTC
>NA|TRBD1|TRBV5-6|TRBJ1-3
CASRNQGAGSGNTIYF
TGTGCCAGCAGAAACCAGGGGGCTGGTTCTGGAAACACCATATATTTT
>NA|NA|TRBV30|TRBJ1-1
CAWSLGLLGNTEAFF
TGTGCCTGGAGTTTAGGACTATTGGGTAACACTGAAGCTTTCTTT
>NA|NA|TRBV27|TRBJ1-2
CASKTGSYGYTF
TGTGCCAGCAAGACGGGTTCTTATGGCTACACCTTC
>NA|TRBD1|TRBV5-6|TRBJ1-1
CASSRDRGRSNTEAFF
TGTGCCAGCAGCAGGGACAGGGGGCGATCGAACACTGAAGCTTTCTTT